The rows below give T cell receptor beta chains drawn from one sample of a study of early T cells in non-severe SARS-CoV-2 infection. From the 5' RACE reads, TCRdb called clonotypes with MiXCR, one entry per CDR3 protein. There are about 64,000 distinct CDR3 sequences in the sample; around 13% occur only once, and about 4.2% lies in the top ten. Specimen: whole blood. The receptors here all came from an adult who was a healthcare worker with PCR-confirmed SARS-CoV-2 infection or an uninfected control (not recorded which). Each CDR3 is given with its conserved first and last residue. The order of the fields is J gene, V gene, CDR3 protein.

>TRBJ2-6|TRBV11-2
CASSLDGIGANVLTF
>TRBJ2-5|TRBV10-3
CAISGLAGESETQYF
>TRBJ2-3|TRBV12-3/TRBV12-4
CASSLGGRPTDTQYF
>TRBJ1-2|TRBV7-6
CASSPHTGQGADGYTF
>TRBJ2-1|TRBV20-1
CSARAGTGNNYNEQFF
>TRBJ2-2|TRBV19
CASSMGSGTGELFF
>TRBJ2-2|TRBV6-5
CASRPRGGVTGELFF
>TRBJ2-7|TRBV5-1
CASSLGTYYEQYF
>TRBJ2-3|TRBV7-9
CASSPGQGTDTQYF
>TRBJ2-7|TRBV7-8
CASSLASNSYEQYF
>TRBJ1-5|TRBV7-9
CASSPDHGHQPQHF
>TRBJ1-1|TRBV7-6
CASTTTENTEAFF
>TRBJ2-2|TRBV6-4
CASSRGSNTGELFF
>TRBJ2-3|TRBV6-2/TRBV6-3
CASSHRMPGHSTDTQYF
>TRBJ1-2|TRBV5-6
CASSLVPRGDYGYTF
>TRBJ2-7|TRBV6-2/TRBV6-3
CASSYSGRNEQYF
>TRBJ1-6|TRBV14
CASSAISNSPLHF
>TRBJ1-1|TRBV6-6
CASTVDGNTEVFF
>TRBJ1-1|TRBV6-5
CASSSTPARSTEAFF
>TRBJ2-7|TRBV21-1
CASLSSAVSYEQYF
>TRBJ2-1|TRBV20-1
CSALPGASYNEQFF
>TRBJ2-7|TRBV19
CASSYTGRSSFEQYF
>TRBJ1-5|TRBV7-2
CASSSYRAGNQPQHF
>TRBJ2-6|TRBV7-6
CASSISPSGANVLTF
>TRBJ2-5|TRBV7-9
CASSLIGIQETQYF
>TRBJ2-3|TRBV4-3
CASSPTGLPPGTQYF
>TRBJ1-5|TRBV12-5
CASGLLPSQPQHF
>TRBJ2-1|TRBV2
CASTLAGGYNEQFF
>TRBJ1-5|TRBV7-8
CASSVNRDRVQPQHF
>TRBJ2-7|TRBV2
CASSDRDMTSEQYF
>TRBJ2-7|TRBV11-2
CASSLDAVPGGSYEQYF
>TRBJ2-1|TRBV9
CASSVGLARRNEQFF
>TRBJ1-6|TRBV5-1
CASSLEQGANSPLHF
>TRBJ2-5|TRBV20-1
CSAPTGQVDQETQYF
>TRBJ2-3|TRBV20-1
CSARGALSTDTQYF
>TRBJ2-2|TRBV29-1
CSVVGETGELFF
>TRBJ2-7|TRBV29-1
CSYRGTATYEQYF
>TRBJ2-1|TRBV20-1
CSASLDNEQFF
>TRBJ1-1|TRBV29-1
CSANGRSGTEAFF
>TRBJ2-4|TRBV14
CASSQVTGTTYF
>TRBJ1-1|TRBV6-2/TRBV6-3
CASSQGPEAFF
>TRBJ1-3|TRBV7-6
CASSFPGQGAGNTIYF
>TRBJ1-1|TRBV4-1
CASSQRPYMNTEAFF